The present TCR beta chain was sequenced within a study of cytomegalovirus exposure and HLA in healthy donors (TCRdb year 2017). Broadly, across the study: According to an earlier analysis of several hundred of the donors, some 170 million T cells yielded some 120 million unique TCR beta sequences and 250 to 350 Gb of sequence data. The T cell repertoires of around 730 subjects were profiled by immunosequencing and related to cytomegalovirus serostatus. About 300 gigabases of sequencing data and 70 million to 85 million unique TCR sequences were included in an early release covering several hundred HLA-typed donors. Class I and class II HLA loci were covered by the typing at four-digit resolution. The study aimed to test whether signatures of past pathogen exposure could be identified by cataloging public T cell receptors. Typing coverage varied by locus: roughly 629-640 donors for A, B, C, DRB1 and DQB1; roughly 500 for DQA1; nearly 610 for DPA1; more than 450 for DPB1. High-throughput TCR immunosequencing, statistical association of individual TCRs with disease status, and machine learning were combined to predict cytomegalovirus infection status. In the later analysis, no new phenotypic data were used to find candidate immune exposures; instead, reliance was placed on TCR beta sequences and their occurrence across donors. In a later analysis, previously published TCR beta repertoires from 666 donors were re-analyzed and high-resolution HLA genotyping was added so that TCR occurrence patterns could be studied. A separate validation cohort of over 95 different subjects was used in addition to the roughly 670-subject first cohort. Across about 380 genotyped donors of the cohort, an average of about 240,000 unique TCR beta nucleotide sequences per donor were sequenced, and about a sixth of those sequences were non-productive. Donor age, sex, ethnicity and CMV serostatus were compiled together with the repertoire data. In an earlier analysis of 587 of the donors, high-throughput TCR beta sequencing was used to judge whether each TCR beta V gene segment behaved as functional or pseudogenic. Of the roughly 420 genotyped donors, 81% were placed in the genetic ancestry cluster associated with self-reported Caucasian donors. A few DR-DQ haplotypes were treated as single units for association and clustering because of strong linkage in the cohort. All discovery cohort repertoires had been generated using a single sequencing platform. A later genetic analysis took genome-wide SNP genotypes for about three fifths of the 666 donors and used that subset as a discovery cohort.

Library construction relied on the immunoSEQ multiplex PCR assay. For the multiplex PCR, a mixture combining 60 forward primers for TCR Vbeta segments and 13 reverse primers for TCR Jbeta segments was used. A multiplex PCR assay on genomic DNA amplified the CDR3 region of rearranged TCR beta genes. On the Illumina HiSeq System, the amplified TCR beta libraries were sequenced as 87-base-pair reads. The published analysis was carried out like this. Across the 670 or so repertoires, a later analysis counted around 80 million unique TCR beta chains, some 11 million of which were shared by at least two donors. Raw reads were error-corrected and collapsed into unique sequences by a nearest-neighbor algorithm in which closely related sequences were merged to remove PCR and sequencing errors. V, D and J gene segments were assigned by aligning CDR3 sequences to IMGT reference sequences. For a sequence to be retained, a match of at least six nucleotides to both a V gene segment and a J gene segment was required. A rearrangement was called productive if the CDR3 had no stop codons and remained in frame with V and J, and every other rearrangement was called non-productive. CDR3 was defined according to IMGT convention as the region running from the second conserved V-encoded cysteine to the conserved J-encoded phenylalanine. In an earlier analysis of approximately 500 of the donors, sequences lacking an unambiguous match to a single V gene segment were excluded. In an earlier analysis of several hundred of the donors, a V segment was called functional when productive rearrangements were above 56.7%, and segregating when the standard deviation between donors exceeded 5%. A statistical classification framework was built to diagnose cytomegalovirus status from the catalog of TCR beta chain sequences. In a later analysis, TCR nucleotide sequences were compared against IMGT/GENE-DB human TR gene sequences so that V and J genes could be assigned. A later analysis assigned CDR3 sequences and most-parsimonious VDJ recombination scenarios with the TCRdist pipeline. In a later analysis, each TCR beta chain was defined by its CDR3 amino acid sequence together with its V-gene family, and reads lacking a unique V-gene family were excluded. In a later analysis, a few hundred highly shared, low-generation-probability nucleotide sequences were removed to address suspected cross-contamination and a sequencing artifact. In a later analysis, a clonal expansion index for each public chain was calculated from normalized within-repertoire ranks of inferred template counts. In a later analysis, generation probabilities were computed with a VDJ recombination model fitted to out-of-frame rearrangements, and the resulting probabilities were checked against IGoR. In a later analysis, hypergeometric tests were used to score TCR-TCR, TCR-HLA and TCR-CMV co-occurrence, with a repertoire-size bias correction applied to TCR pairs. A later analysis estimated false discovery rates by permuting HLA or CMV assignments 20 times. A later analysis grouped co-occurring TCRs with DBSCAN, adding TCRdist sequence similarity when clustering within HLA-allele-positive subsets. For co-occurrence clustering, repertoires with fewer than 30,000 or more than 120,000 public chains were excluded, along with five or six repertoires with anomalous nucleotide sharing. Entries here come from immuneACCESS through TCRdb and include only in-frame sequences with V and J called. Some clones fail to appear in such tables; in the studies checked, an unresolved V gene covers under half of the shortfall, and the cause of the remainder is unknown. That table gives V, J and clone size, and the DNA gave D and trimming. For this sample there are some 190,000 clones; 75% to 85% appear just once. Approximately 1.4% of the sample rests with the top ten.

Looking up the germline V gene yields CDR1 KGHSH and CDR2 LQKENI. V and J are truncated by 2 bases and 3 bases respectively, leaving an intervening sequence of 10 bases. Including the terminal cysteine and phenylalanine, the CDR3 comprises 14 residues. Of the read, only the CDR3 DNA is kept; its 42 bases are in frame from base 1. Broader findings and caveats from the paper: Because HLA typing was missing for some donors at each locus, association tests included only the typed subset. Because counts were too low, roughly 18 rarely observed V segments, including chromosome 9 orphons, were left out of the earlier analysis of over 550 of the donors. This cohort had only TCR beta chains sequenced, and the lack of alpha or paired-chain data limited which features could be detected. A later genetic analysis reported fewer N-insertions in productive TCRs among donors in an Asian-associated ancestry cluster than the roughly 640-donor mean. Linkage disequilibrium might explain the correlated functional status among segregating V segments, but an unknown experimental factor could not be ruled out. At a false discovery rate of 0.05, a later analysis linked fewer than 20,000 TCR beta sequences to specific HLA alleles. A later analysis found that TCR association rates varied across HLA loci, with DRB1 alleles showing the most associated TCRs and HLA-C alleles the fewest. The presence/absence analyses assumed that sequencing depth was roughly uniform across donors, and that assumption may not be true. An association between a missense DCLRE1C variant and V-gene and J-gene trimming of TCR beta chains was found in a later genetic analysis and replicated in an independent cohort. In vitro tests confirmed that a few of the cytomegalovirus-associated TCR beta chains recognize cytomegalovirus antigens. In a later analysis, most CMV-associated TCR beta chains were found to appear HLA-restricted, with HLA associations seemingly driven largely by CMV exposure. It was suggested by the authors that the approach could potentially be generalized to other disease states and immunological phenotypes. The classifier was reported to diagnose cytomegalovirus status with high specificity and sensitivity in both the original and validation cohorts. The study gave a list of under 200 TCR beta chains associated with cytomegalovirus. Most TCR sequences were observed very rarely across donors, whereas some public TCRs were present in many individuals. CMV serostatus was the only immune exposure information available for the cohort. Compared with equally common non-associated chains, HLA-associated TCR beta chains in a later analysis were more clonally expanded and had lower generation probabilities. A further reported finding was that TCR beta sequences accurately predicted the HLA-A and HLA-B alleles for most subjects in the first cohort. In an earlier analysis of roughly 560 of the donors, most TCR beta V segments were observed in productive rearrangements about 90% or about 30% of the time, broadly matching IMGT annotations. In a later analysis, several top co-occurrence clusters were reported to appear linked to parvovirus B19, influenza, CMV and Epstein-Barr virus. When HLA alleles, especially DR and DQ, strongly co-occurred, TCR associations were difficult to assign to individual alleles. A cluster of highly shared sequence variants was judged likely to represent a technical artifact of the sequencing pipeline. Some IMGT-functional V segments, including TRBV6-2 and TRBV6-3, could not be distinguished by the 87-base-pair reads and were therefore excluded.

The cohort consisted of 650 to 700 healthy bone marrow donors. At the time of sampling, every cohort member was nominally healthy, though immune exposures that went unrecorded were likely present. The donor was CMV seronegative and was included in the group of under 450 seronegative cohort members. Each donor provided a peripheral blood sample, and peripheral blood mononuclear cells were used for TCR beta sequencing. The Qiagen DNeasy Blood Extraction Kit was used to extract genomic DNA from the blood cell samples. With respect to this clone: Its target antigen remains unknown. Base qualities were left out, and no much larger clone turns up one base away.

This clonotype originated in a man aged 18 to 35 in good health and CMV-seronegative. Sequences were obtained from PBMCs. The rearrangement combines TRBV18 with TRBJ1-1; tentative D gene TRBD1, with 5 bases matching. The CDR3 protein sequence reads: CASSPKPGHTEAFF. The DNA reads TGTGCCAGCTCACCAAAGCCAGGGCACACTGAAGCTTTCTTT.